The 20 T cell receptor beta chains reported below all come from one sample, sequenced in a study of blood T cells in healthy people across ages. A J-beta primer mix and a sample-barcoded 5' primer were used in a second PCR of roughly 6 to 12 cycles. One entry per CDR3 protein results from TCRdb running MiXCR on the 5' RACE reads. Found here are around 520,000 distinct CDR3 sequences, around a quarter of them singletons; the top ten hold roughly 3.5%. The sample was also linked to a second study, of T cells of mothers and their children.

Specimen: blood. These receptors all come from a boy between 2 and 10 years old in good health.

This chain uses TRBV7-2 with TRBJ2-1; D is unclear. V shed 7 bases and J shed 0 bases, with 13 bases lying between them. The germline V gene encodes CDR1 SGHTA and CDR2 FQGNSA. CDR3 size: 15 residues. DNA of the CDR3: TGTGCCAGCACGTCCACATCCAGCTCCTACAATGAGCAGTTCTTC. Amino acids: CASTSTSSSYNEQFF. The full variable domain, completed using reference TRBV7-2 and TRBJ2-1, is GAGVSQSPSNKVTEKGKDVELRCDPISGHTALYWYRQSLGQGLEFLIYFQGNSAPDKSGLPSDRFSAERTGGSVSTLTIQRTQQEDSAVYLCASTSTSSSYNEQFFGPGTRLTVL.

This clonotype was detected many times. The V and J genes are TRBV5-1 and TRBJ2-7, with TRBD1 as a possible D gene (5 bases). The V end was cut by 0 bases, the J end by 2 bases, with 6 bases between. This CDR3 is 13 amino acids long. CDR1 and CDR2 (germline): SGHRS, YFSETQ. The CDR3 region is CASSLDRTYEQYF. The CDR3 DNA is TGCGCCAGCAGCTTGGACAGGACCTACGAGCAGTACTTC.

This clonotype has only a few counts. The chain couples TRBV19 to TRBJ2-1; TRBD2 might be the D (6 bases). CDR1 and CDR2 (germline): LNHDA, SQIVND (reference sequence). V lost 4 bases, J lost 6 bases, and 13 bases lay in between. The CDR3 is made up of 14 amino acids. The CDR3 spells CASSRTNGANEQFF. CDR3 in DNA: TGTGCCAGTAGTAGGACTAATGGTGCCAATGAGCAGTTCTTC.

The genes are TRBV15 and TRBJ2-7; TRBD1 matches at 12 bases. The CDR3 runs 15 residues. With 5 bases clipped from V and 7 bases from J, the junction kept 9 bases outside the gene matches. CDR1 LNHNV and CDR2 YYDKDF come from the germline V gene (reference sequence). The CDR3 nucleotides are TGTGCCACCAGCGTACCGGGACAGGGGGCGCATGAGCAGTACTTC. Residues: CATSVPGQGAHEQYF.

This clonotype was counted a few times. The chain employs TRBV2 and TRBJ2-1; possibly TRBD2 for D (6 bases). Trimming cost V 7 bases and J 6 bases, with 13 bases left between them. Germline V gene data show CDR1 as SNHLY and CDR2 as FYNNEI. This CDR3 is built from 13 residues. CDR3 sequence: CASNERVFNEQFF. CDR3 bases: TGTGCCAGCAATGAGCGGGTTTTCAATGAGCAGTTCTTC.

This clonotype turned up a few times. The chain has TRBV7-9 and TRBJ1-1; 7 nucleotides match TRBD1. J was trimmed by 4 bases and V by 1 base; bases with no gene match: 12. Looked up from germline, CDR1 is SEHNR and CDR2 is FQNEAQ (reference sequence). CDR3 length equals 17 residues. CDR3 sequence reads: CASSLGAGGVVGTEAFF. DNA for the CDR3: TGTGCCAGCAGCTTAGGGGCAGGGGGAGTAGTGGGCACTGAAGCTTTCTTT.

This clonotype was observed a few times. The chain combines TRBV12-3 or TRBV12-4 with TRBJ2-3; 9 bases align to TRBD1. The trim removed 5 bases at V and 3 bases at J, leaving 9 bases unmatched. The CDR3 has 16 amino acids. CDR3 region: CASSPSAGTGTDTQYF. The CDR3 DNA is TGTGCCAGCAGTCCCTCTGCCGGGACAGGGACAGATACGCAGTATTTT.

The chain is built from TRBV6-5 and TRBJ2-1, with 10 bases that match TRBD2. With 2 bases clipped from V and 5 bases from J, the junction kept 6 bases outside the gene matches. The CDR3 spans 16 residues. The germline CDR1 and CDR2 sequences are MNHEY and SVGAGI. In DNA form, the CDR3 reads TGTGCCAGCAGTTACACCTTAGCGGGGGGTCACAATGAGCAGTTCTTC. Translating it yields CASSYTLAGGHNEQFF.

This sequence joins TRBV5-1 and TRBJ2-2; D is ambiguous. The germline V gene has CDR1 SGHRS and CDR2 YFSETQ. V gave up 5 bases and J gave up 7 bases, with 12 bases separating them. The CDR3 is 13 residues long. The CDR3: CASRKGEHGELFF. CDR3 DNA sequence: TGCGCCAGCAGAAAGGGCGAGCACGGGGAGCTGTTTTTT. The entire variable domain, with the rest obtained from reference TRBV5-1 and TRBJ2-2, is as follows: KAGVTQTPRYLIKTRGQQVTLSCSPISGHRSVSWYQQTPGQGLQFLFEYFSETQRNKGNFPGRFSGRQFSNSRSEMNVSTLELGDSALYLCASRKGEHGELFFGEGSRLTVL.

This clonotype was recorded a few times. The chain has TRBV30 and TRBJ2-2, with D uncertain. The CDR3 has 14 residues. Germline CDR1 GTSNPN, CDR2 SVGIG (reference sequence). The ends were cut back, 2 bases at V and 1 base at J, with 8 bases in the middle. Here the CDR3 reads CAWSTYLNTGELFF. The CDR3 DNA sequence: TGTGCCTGGAGTACATACTTGAACACCGGGGAGCTGTTTTTT.

This clonotype occurred a few times. The chain carries TRBV29-1 and TRBJ1-1, with TRBD1 matching 9 bases. V was pared by 7 bases and J by 5 bases, with 8 bases of the junction left unmatched. Per the germline V gene, CDR1 is SQVTM and CDR2 is ANQGSEA. This CDR3 has 13 residues. The CDR3 spells CSAQTGGGTEAFF. In nucleotides, the CDR3 is TGCAGCGCTCAGACAGGGGGAGGAACTGAAGCTTTCTTT.

Turning to this clonotype: A junction boundary mismatches the germline segment, possibly from a read error. J is TRBJ2-3 and V is TRBV10-1; perhaps TRBD2 as D (6 bases). There are 17 residues in the CDR3. CDR1 and CDR2 from the germline V gene are WNHNN and SYGVQD (reference sequence). CDR3 DNA sequence: TGCGCCAGCAGTGAGTCGGGGTCGGGGACTGTCGCAGATACGCGGTATTTT. Translated: CASSESGSGTVADTRYF.

J is TRBJ2-5 and V is TRBV10-3, with 12 bases fitting TRBD2. The CDR3 extends over 17 amino acids. CDR1 ENHRY and CDR2 SYGVKD come from the germline V gene. Losses at the gene ends were 3 bases for V and 0 bases for J; bases not matched to a gene: 5. The CDR3 here is CAISETSGGTYQETQYF. The CDR3 coding sequence is TGTGCCATCAGTGAAACTAGCGGGGGGACGTACCAAGAGACCCAGTACTTC.

V gene TRBV6-1 combines with J gene TRBJ2-5; D not certain. The germline V gene has CDR1 MNHNS and CDR2 SASEGT. The CDR3 sequence is 15 residues long. V lost 0 bases, J lost 1 base, and 9 bases lay in between. CDR3 sequence (DNA): TGTGCCAGCAGTGAAGCCTGGGGTGTCCAAGAGACCCAGTACTTC. It specifies CASSEAWGVQETQYF.

This clonotype was detected only a few times. The V and J genes are TRBV4-1 and TRBJ2-2, with D possibly matching TRBD1 (5 bases). The V and J ends lost 3 bases and 0 bases respectively, with 5 bases between them. The CDR3 runs to 14 residues. The germline gives CDR1 MGHRA, CDR2 YSYEKL. The CDR3 protein is CASSQGPNTGELFF. The CDR3, as DNA: TGCGCCAGCAGCCAGGGGCCGAACACCGGGGAGCTGTTTTTT.

This chain links TRBV19 with TRBJ2-1; the match to TRBD2 covers 14 bases. After removal of 5 bases from V and 3 bases from J, the junction contained 9 bases not matched to a gene. Germline assignment: CDR1 LNHDA and CDR2 SQIVND (reference sequence). The CDR3 totals 18 residues. The CDR3 DNA follows: TGTGCCAGTAGTTTCGCGGGACTAGCGGGAGCACTCTACAATGAGCAGTTCTTC. This gives the protein CASSFAGLAGALYNEQFF.

This clonotype was counted only a few times. The genes are TRBV6-5 and TRBJ1-4; TRBD1 might be the D (6 bases). Germline assignment: CDR1 MNHEY and CDR2 SVGAGI. V lost 2 bases, J lost 0 bases, and 10 bases lay in between. The CDR3 covers 16 residues. In DNA, the CDR3 is TGTGCCAGCAGTTACAACCAGGGGACAACTAATGAAAAACTGTTTTTT. Amino acid sequence: CASSYNQGTTNEKLFF.

V and J are TRBV4-1 and TRBJ2-3; 7 nucleotides match TRBD2. Losses at the gene ends were 1 base for V and 5 bases for J; bases not matched to a gene: 9. The CDR3 runs 16 residues. Germline V lookup: CDR1 MGHRA, CDR2 YSYEKL. In nucleotides, the CDR3 is TGCGCCAGCAGCCAAGGTCTGGGGCGGGAGAAAGATACGCAGTATTTT. Amino acid sequence: CASSQGLGREKDTQYF.

This clonotype was seen a few times. The chain is built from TRBV12-3 or TRBV12-4 and TRBJ1-5; D ambiguous. The CDR3 is 14 residues long. Trimming pared 5 bases from V and 4 bases from J, leaving 12 bases between. As DNA, the CDR3 is TGTGCCAGCAGTCCCGGACTTAAAAATCAGCCCCAGCATTTT. Amino acids: CASSPGLKNQPQHF.

This chain uses TRBV6-5 with TRBJ2-1, with TRBD1 identical over 7 bases. J lost 8 bases, V lost 6 bases, and 4 bases had no gene match. The CDR3 extends over 12 amino acids. Germline loops: CDR1 MNHEY, CDR2 SVGAGI. CDR3 sequence (DNA): TGTGCCAGCAGGCAAGGGACAGATGAGCAGTTCTTC. Translation: CASRQGTDEQFF.